Below, 24 T cell receptor beta chains from the same sample are listed, as sequenced in a study of memory CD4+ T cells and cytomegalovirus serostatus. Produced via immunoSEQ multiplex PCR; TCRdb's table is partial and in-frame only. The sample shows about 96,000 clones, around 80% of them seen only once. The sort gate was single viable CD3+CD4+CD8-CD45RO+ cells for memory CD4+ T cells. Sequenced input: memory CD4+ T cells from blood. These receptors came from an adult in good health and CMV-seropositive.

The rearrangement joins TRBV28 to TRBJ1-3, with TRBD1 matching 8 bases. The V segment lost 3 bases and the J segment 2 bases; nucleotides outside the gene matches: 6. The CDR3 has 16 residues. Germline V gene sequence: CDR1 MDHEN, CDR2 SYDVKM. Here the CDR3 DNA reads TGTGCCAGCAGTTTTAGCCAGGGGGCCCCTGGAAACACCATATATTTT. Translating it yields CASSFSQGAPGNTIYF.

The V and J genes are TRBV2 and TRBJ1-2; D possibly corresponds to TRBD1 (6 bases). CDR3 length: 15 amino acids. V lost 6 bases and J lost 4, with 18 bases in between. Per the germline V gene, CDR1 is SNHLY and CDR2 is FYNNEI. The CDR3 DNA reads TGTGCCAGCAGCCCGGGGGCGTTGACGTCCTATGGCTACACCTTC. The encoded protein is CASSPGALTSYGYTF.

V usage is TRBV7-9 and J usage is TRBJ2-3; D is undetermined. Germline values: CDR1 SEHNR, CDR2 FQNEAQ (reference sequence). Trimming shortened V by 1 base and J by 3 bases, and 11 bases separated the two germline ends. The CDR3 loop spans 15 amino acids. This chain's CDR3 is CASSLGISSTDTQYF. CDR3 bases: TGTGCCAGCAGCTTAGGGATTAGTTCGACAGATACGCAGTATTTT.

V usage is TRBV5-1 and J usage is TRBJ1-3; no firm D call. The germline V gene encodes CDR1 SGHRS and CDR2 YFSETQ. The germline V and J ends were trimmed by 3 bases and 2 bases, with 9 bases remaining between them. The CDR3 contains 14 residues. This CDR3 reads CASSWETPGNTIYF. The CDR3 region has the DNA TGCGCCAGCAGCTGGGAGACACCTGGAAACACCATATATTTT.

The gene calls are TRBV28 and TRBJ2-5, with D unresolved. Germline V gene lookup returns CDR1 MDHEN and CDR2 SYDVKM. This CDR3 is 12 amino acids long. Deletions cut 6 bases from V and 0 bases from J, with 5 bases between. CDR3 residues: CASRYNQETQYF. CDR3 DNA sequence: TGTGCCAGCAGGTACAACCAAGAGACCCAGTACTTC.

Of note for this clone: The sample holds other DNA sequences that translate to the same CDR3. The chain uses TRBV10-2 and TRBJ1-1; tentatively, D is TRBD1 (6 bases). CDR1 is WSHSY, CDR2 SAAADI, per germline. V gave up 9 bases and J gave up 2 bases, with 13 bases separating them. The CDR3 is 13 residues long. The DNA for the CDR3 is TGCGCCAGTATAGGACAGACAAACACTGAAGCTTTCTTT. Its translation is CASIGQTNTEAFF.

V usage is TRBV19 and J usage is TRBJ2-7, with D perhaps matching TRBD2 (7 bases). The CDR3 has 15 residues. CDR1 is LNHDA, CDR2 SQIVND, per germline (reference sequence). Trimming pared 4 bases from V and 4 bases from J, leaving 17 bases between. CDR3 region: CASSTATGGGYEQYF. As DNA, the CDR3 is TGTGCCAGTAGTACGGCAACGGGGGGCGGGTACGAGCAGTACTTC. Combining the CDR3 with reference TRBV19 and TRBJ2-7 gives the whole variable domain DGGITQSPKYLFRKEGQNVTLSCEQNLNHDAMYWYRQDPGQGLRLIYYSQIVNDFQKGDIAEGYSVSREKKESFPLTVTSAQKNPTAFYLCASSTATGGGYEQYFGPGTRLTVT.

This sequence joins TRBV11-3 and TRBJ2-1; D uncertain. The CDR3 is 14 amino acids. V was shortened by 3 bases and J by 7 bases, with 13 bases between the two germline ends. Germline values: CDR1 SGHNT, CDR2 YENEEA. CDR3 in DNA: TGTGCCAGCAGCTTGGGTGAGGTCGGTAATGAGCAGTTCTTC. Its translation: CASSLGEVGNEQFF.

CDR3 nucleotide sequence: TGTGCCTGGAGTGGTGACCAACAAGCTTTCTTT. Protein sequence: CAWSGDQQAFF. This chain uses TRBV30 with TRBJ1-1; D gene uncertain. Germline loops: CDR1 GTSNPN, CDR2 SVGIG (reference sequence). This CDR3 region has 11 residues. The V end lost 1 base, the J end lost 9 bases, and 9 bases lay between the germline ends.

The chain carries TRBV2 and TRBJ1-1, with D tentatively TRBD1 (6 bases). CDR1 SNHLY and CDR2 FYNNEI come from the germline V gene. V dropped 5 bases and J dropped 6 bases, with 13 bases sitting between them. This CDR3 contains 13 residues. DNA of the CDR3: TGTGCCAGCAGTTTCCAGGGGAGGGCTGAAGCTTTCTTT. This sequence encodes CASSFQGRAEAFF.

CDR3 in DNA: TGTGCCAGCAGTTACTGGCGATGGGGGGAGCTGTTTTTT. This encodes CASSYWRWGELFF. The chain employs TRBV6-5 and TRBJ2-2; D ambiguous. Trimming removed 1 base from V and 8 bases from J, with 8 bases in between. This CDR3 has 13 amino acids. Germline V gene lookup returns CDR1 MNHEY and CDR2 SVGAGI.

This rearrangement joins TRBV5-1 to TRBJ2-2; no reliable D call. The CDR3 loop spans 15 amino acids. CDR1 and CDR2 (germline): SGHRS, YFSETQ. The V end lost 4 bases, the J end lost 8 bases, and 18 bases lay between the germline ends. The CDR3 loop is CASSLDALGVGELFF. The CDR3 DNA reads TGCGCCAGCAGCCTAGACGCCCTAGGAGTAGGGGAGCTGTTTTTT. Variable domain in full (rest from reference TRBV5-1 and TRBJ2-2): KAGVTQTPRYLIKTRGQQVTLSCSPISGHRSVSWYQQTPGQGLQFLFEYFSETQRNKGNFPGRFSGRQFSNSRSEMNVSTLELGDSALYLCASSLDALGVGELFFGEGSRLTVL.

The V gene is TRBV27, the J gene TRBJ1-2, with TRBD1 identical over 7 bases. CDR1 is MNHEY and CDR2 is SMNVEV in the germline V gene (reference sequence). With 3 bases clipped from V and 4 bases from J, the junction kept 11 bases outside the gene matches. This CDR3 contains 16 residues. The CDR3 DNA reads as TGTGCCAGCAGTTTGTTGGGGCAGGGGGACGGCTATGGCTACACCTTC. It codes for CASSLLGQGDGYGYTF.

To note about this clone: The sample contains more than one DNA sequence encoding this CDR3. The chain employs TRBV2 and TRBJ2-1; TRBD2 matches at 10 bases. This CDR3 comprises 15 residues. V gave up 4 bases and J gave up 7 bases; unmatched junction bases: 7. CDR1 and CDR2 (germline): SNHLY, FYNNEI. This CDR3 reads CASSVSGRAGNEQFF. The DNA of the CDR3 is TGTGCCAGCAGTGTGAGCGGGAGGGCCGGGAATGAGCAGTTCTTC. The full variable domain, in which reference TRBV2 and TRBJ2-1 provide the parts outside the CDR3, is EPEVTQTPSHQVTQMGQEVILRCVPISNHLYFYWYRQILGQKVEFLVSFYNNEISEKSEIFDDQFSVERPDGSNFTLKIRSTKLEDSAMYFCASSVSGRAGNEQFFGPGTRLTVL.

This clone was detected only a few times. This rearrangement joins TRBV6-5 to TRBJ1-1; 9 bases match TRBD1. V gave up 2 bases and J gave up 9 bases; unmatched junction bases: 4. Germline V CDR1 and CDR2: MNHEY, SVGAGI. This CDR3 is 13 amino acids long. CDR3 sequence reads: CASSYRDREKAFF. Written as DNA, the CDR3 is TGTGCCAGCAGTTACCGGGACAGGGAGAAAGCTTTCTTT.

This clone was counted many times. This CDR3 is CASSIDNAGNYGYTF. DNA for the CDR3: TGTGCCAGTAGTATAGACAATGCGGGGAACTATGGCTACACCTTC. The chain has TRBV19 and TRBJ1-2; D gene uncertain. The CDR3 runs 15 residues. Trimming removed 0 bases at V and 2 bases at J, with 10 bases between. Germline CDR1 is LNHDA and CDR2 is SQIVND (reference sequence).

V and J are TRBV11-2 and TRBJ2-5, with D perhaps matching TRBD1 (6 bases). Germline loops: CDR1 SGHAT, CDR2 FQNNGV. The CDR3 is 18 amino acids. Trimming shortened V by 3 bases and J by 5 bases, and 25 bases separated the two germline ends. The CDR3 protein is CASSLVIGQGYFEETQYF. The CDR3 DNA sequence: TGTGCCAGCAGCTTGGTTATAGGGCAGGGGTATTTTGAGGAGACCCAGTACTTC.

The chain couples TRBV21-1 to TRBJ1-2. TRBV21-1 corresponds to a pseudogene. CDR3 size: 16 residues. CDR3 in amino acids: CASSKGPMGVGYGYTF. The DNA for the CDR3 is TGTGCCAGCAGCAAAGGGCCTATGGGGGTTGGCTATGGCTACACCTTC.

This clone was detected a few times. The rearrangement links TRBV7-9 to TRBJ1-1, with a possible D match to TRBD1 (5 bases). Trimming took off 5 bases at V and 7 bases at J, with 17 bases between the two ends. From germline, CDR1 is SEHNR and CDR2 FQNEAQ (reference sequence). This CDR3 region has 14 residues. The CDR3 spells CASSPSAFGGEAFF. CDR3 coding DNA: TGTGCCAGCAGCCCCTCCGCGTTCGGGGGTGAAGCTTTCTTT.

This clone was seen once. The V gene is TRBV28, the J gene TRBJ1-3; the D is unclear. The CDR3 contains 16 residues. V shed 3 bases and J shed 3 bases, with 15 bases lying between them. Germline CDR1 MDHEN, CDR2 SYDVKM. In DNA, the CDR3 is TGTGCCAGCAGTTTTCTCCAGATCCCAGATGGAAACACCATATATTTT. It encodes CASSFLQIPDGNTIYF.

This chain connects TRBV5-4 to TRBJ1-2, with D perhaps TRBD1 (6 bases). The CDR3 spans 16 residues. CDR1 is SGHNT and CDR2 is YYREEE in the germline V gene (reference sequence). V gave up 2 bases and J gave up 4 bases, with 18 bases separating them. CDR3 in DNA: TGTGCCAGCAGCTTAACGGGGGCTTCGCTCGGCTATGGCTACACCTTC. This translates into CASSLTGASLGYGYTF.

This chain's CDR3 is CASSLATDTQYF. The CDR3 bases are TGTGCCAGTAGTCTCGCCACAGATACGCAGTATTTT. The rearrangement uses TRBV19 and TRBJ2-3; D not certain. V was clipped by 5 bases and J by 2 bases, with 5 bases between them. Germline loops: CDR1 LNHDA, CDR2 SQIVND (reference sequence). CDR3 length equals 12 residues.

This clone turned up a few times. The gene calls are TRBV20-1 and TRBJ2-3; D unclear. From germline, CDR1 is DFQATT and CDR2 SNEGSKA (reference sequence). The CDR3 is 10 amino acids. The germline V and J ends were trimmed by 2 bases and 7 bases, with 4 bases remaining between them. CDR3 in DNA: TGCAGTGCTAGATCCCATACGCAGTATTTT. The encoded protein is CSARSHTQYF.

The genes are TRBV9 and TRBJ1-4, with D perhaps TRBD1 (6 bases). V was trimmed by 0 bases and J by 7 bases, leaving 13 bases between them. From germline, CDR1 is SGDLS and CDR2 YYNGEE. The length of the CDR3 is 15 residues. The DNA for the CDR3 is TGTGCCAGCAGCGTAGGGGTGGGGGCCTTTGAAAAACTGTTTTTT. Residues: CASSVGVGAFEKLFF.